The 20 T cell receptor beta chains presented below share a single source sample, sequenced in a study of T cells in Graves' hyperthyroidism and ophthalmopathy (dated by TCRdb to the late 2010s). Library prep was done by multiplex PCR. The instrument was an Illumina HiSeq 2000. The TCR beta CDR3 regions were amplified from the RNA transcripts. The first round of RT-PCR for the TCR CDR3 was performed with the HTBI primer set and the Qiagen OneStep RT-PCR kit. TCRdb applied fastp at Q25 and MiXCR to the public reads, then kept only in-frame beta chains. Rows with a matching CDR3 protein are joined into one entry that keeps the most common DNA and genes. This sample has hundreds of thousands of distinct CDR3 sequences in its table, and about 25% of those were observed once. The top ten clonotypes cover about 30% of the sample. The sample consisted of blood. Receptors were obtained from a man between 40 and 49 years old with Graves' hyperthyroidism that later progressed to Graves' ophthalmopathy.

The chain carries TRBV10-3 and TRBJ1-1; D gene uncertain. CDR3 size: 14 residues. Germline V gives CDR1 ENHRY, CDR2 SYGVKD. V lost 4 bases and J lost 0, with 9 bases in between. Here the CDR3 DNA reads TGTGCCATCAGTGCGAGACCGATGAACACTGAAGCTTTCTTT. Amino acids: CAISARPMNTEAFF.

The V and J genes are TRBV4-1 and TRBJ2-5, with no clear D. V shed 4 bases and J shed 9 bases, with 15 bases lying between them. The CDR3 spans 13 residues. Germline CDR1 and CDR2: MGHRA and YSYEKL. CDR3 nucleotide sequence: TGCGCCAGCAGCCTGAGCAGGAGCGCGGCCCAGTACTTC. This codes for CASSLSRSAAQYF.

The chain is built from TRBV6-1 and TRBJ2-7, with 9 positions matching TRBD1. This CDR3 region has 16 residues. The trim removed 0 bases at V and 5 bases at J, leaving 8 bases unmatched. Looked up from germline, CDR1 is MNHNS and CDR2 is SASEGT. Written as DNA, the CDR3 is TGTGCCAGCAGTGAAGCGCTAGGGACAGGGTTGGACGAGCAGTACTTC. Amino acids: CASSEALGTGLDEQYF.

This clonotype was picked up many times. A much more abundant neighbour one base away suggests this may be a read error. The V and J genes are TRBV5-1 and TRBJ1-1; TRBD1 matches 10 bases. Germline CDR1 is SGHRS and CDR2 is YFSETQ. The CDR3 length is 14 residues. The CDR3 coding sequence is TGCACCAGCGCTTTGGGACAGGGGTTTCCTGAAGCTTTCTTT. This gives the protein CTSALGQGFPEAFF.

In this sample, this clonotype turned up many times. The CDR3 is CATSLLRPGPRETQYF. CDR3 bases: TGTGCCACCAGCCTACTCAGGCCGGGCCCGAGGGAGACCCAGTACTTC. The chain combines TRBV15 with TRBJ2-5; D is uncertain. The length of the CDR3 is 16 residues. The germline V gene has CDR1 LNHNV and CDR2 YYDKDF (reference sequence). The V gene lost 5 bases and the J gene lost 5 bases, with 21 bases spanning the gap.

There are many counts of this clonotype. The chain recombines TRBV6-5 with TRBJ2-5; 13 bases fit TRBD2. Germline-derived CDR1 and CDR2 are MNHEY and SVGAGI. The CDR3 totals 15 residues. V trimming: 7 bases; J trimming: 5 bases; junction bases outside the gene matches: 7. The CDR3 reads CASKRTSGSQETQYF. The CDR3 coding sequence is TGTGCCAGCAAGAGGACTAGCGGGAGTCAGGAGACCCAGTACTTC.

Comments on this clonotype: The limits of the CDR3 on the DNA are not certain, so only TCRdb's listed CDR3 is given. The chain joins TRBV12-3 or TRBV12-4 to TRBJ1-2; TRBD1, as called in the table, went unchecked against the DNA. The CDR3 sequence runs 14 residues, both termini included. The CDR3 region is CASSPGPFGNGYTF.

The CDR3 spells CASSYDGGGEMYPETQYF. The CDR3 nucleotides read TGTGCCAGCAGTTACGACGGAGGCGGGGAAATGTACCCAGAGACCCAGTACTTC. The V and J genes are TRBV6-2 or TRBV6-3 and TRBJ2-5, with TRBD2 as a possible D gene (6 bases). V lost 2 bases to trimming and J lost 4 bases, with 23 bases between them. This CDR3 has 18 residues. Germline V gene data show CDR1 as MNHEY and CDR2 as SVGEGT.

In this sample, this clonotype turned up many times. The chain joins TRBV20-1 to TRBJ2-7, with 8 bases fitting TRBD2. The CDR3 is made up of 13 amino acids. J gave up 5 bases and V 8 bases, and 11 bases lay outside the gene matches. The V gene's germline CDR1 is DFQATT and CDR2 SNEGSKA (reference sequence). The CDR3 sequence: CSSLAGRADEQYF. The CDR3 DNA reads as TGCAGTTCCTTGGCCGGGAGGGCCGACGAGCAGTACTTC.

With respect to this clonotype: A junction end diverges from the germline sequence, so it may reflect a read error. The CDR3 coding sequence is TGTGCCAGCAGTTTAGGACTAGACCAGAGCGGCGTGGAGACCCAGTACTTC. Amino acid sequence: CASSLGLDQSGVETQYF. The rearrangement joins TRBV11-2 to TRBJ2-5; 7 nucleotides align to TRBD2. Germline V lookup: CDR1 SGHAT, CDR2 FQNNGV. This CDR3 spans 17 amino acids.

The chain employs TRBV6-5 and TRBJ2-7; D is undetermined. CDR3 length equals 13 residues. The germline V gene encodes CDR1 MNHEY and CDR2 SVGAGI. Trimming stripped 4 bases from V and 7 bases from J, with 14 bases between. The CDR3 nucleotides read TGTGCCAGCAGTTTGTCTTGGGCCCGGGAGCAGTACTTC. Amino acid sequence: CASSLSWAREQYF.

The rearrangement uses TRBV12-3 or TRBV12-4 and TRBJ1-5; D uncertain. V gave up 6 bases and J gave up 4 bases, with 10 bases separating them. This CDR3 region has 13 residues. CDR3 sequence: CASSSAVNQPQHF. The CDR3 bases are TGTGCCAGCAGCTCGGCAGTGAATCAGCCCCAGCATTTT.

This clonotype turned up a few times. This rearrangement joins TRBV12-3 or TRBV12-4 to TRBJ2-7; 10 bases line up with TRBD2. The V and J ends lost 0 bases and 7 bases, in that order; junction bases with no gene match: 3. CDR3 length: 14 amino acids. As DNA, the CDR3 is TGTGCCAGCAGTTTAGCGGGACTAGCGCGAGAGCAGTACTTC. Protein product: CASSLAGLAREQYF.

This clonotype was seen repeatedly, ten times or more. The chain joins TRBV29-1 to TRBJ1-1, with a possible D match to TRBD1 (6 bases). The CDR3 covers 11 residues. Germline V lookup: CDR1 SQVTM, CDR2 ANQGSEA. V dropped 4 bases and J dropped 8 bases, with 11 bases sitting between them. The CDR3 DNA reads as TGCAGCGTTGGGAGACAGGAAGAAGCTTTCTTT. Protein: CSVGRQEEAFF. The entire variable domain, with the rest obtained from reference TRBV29-1 and TRBJ1-1, is as follows: SAVISQKPSRDICQRGTSLTIQCQVDSQVTMMFWYRQQPGQSLTLIATANQGSEATYESGFVIDKFPISRPNLTFSTLTVSNMSPEDSSIYLCSVGRQEEAFFGQGTRLTVV.

This rearrangement joins TRBV18 to TRBJ2-7; the match to TRBD1 covers 9 bases. This CDR3 has 15 amino acids. V lost 3 bases to trimming and J lost 5 bases; unmatched junction nucleotides: 8. Germline lookup yields CDR1 KGHSH and CDR2 LQKENI. CDR3 protein: CASSPGQGGGNEQYF. The CDR3 bases are TGTGCCAGCTCACCGGGACAGGGCGGCGGTAACGAGCAGTACTTC.

This sequence joins TRBV12-3 or TRBV12-4 and TRBJ1-1, with TRBD1 as a possible D gene (5 bases). This CDR3 has 14 amino acids. Trimming removed 7 bases from V and 4 bases from J, with 16 bases in between. The CDR3 here is CASKKSGVGTEAFF. In DNA, the CDR3 is TGTGCCAGCAAAAAATCGGGGGTTGGCACTGAAGCTTTCTTT.

The rearrangement links TRBV6-1 to TRBJ1-5, with 8 bases lining up with TRBD1. CDR1 and CDR2 (germline): MNHNS, SASEGT. The CDR3 has 14 residues. The trim removed 6 bases at V and 6 bases at J, leaving 7 bases unmatched. CDR3 sequence (DNA): TGTGCCAGCAGATCCGGACAGGGATTTCAGCCCCAGCATTTT. This gives the protein CASRSGQGFQPQHF.

CDR3 sequence reads: CASSREGQGRFSEAFF. The CDR3 coding sequence is TGTGCCAGCAGCCGAGAGGGACAGGGGCGTTTCTCTGAAGCTTTCTTT. The chain uses TRBV11-2 and TRBJ1-1; 10 nucleotides line up with TRBD1. The CDR3 spans 16 residues. Germline V gene lookup returns CDR1 SGHAT and CDR2 FQNNGV. The V and J ends lost 5 bases and 6 bases, in that order; junction bases with no gene match: 12.

This chain links TRBV2 with TRBJ2-5; D is perhaps TRBD2 (6 bases). Germline V gene lookup returns CDR1 SNHLY and CDR2 FYNNEI. V was clipped by 8 bases and J by 4 bases, with 17 bases between them. The CDR3 is 14 amino acids. CDR3 region: CASGGGALGETQYF. CDR3 bases: TGTGCCAGCGGAGGAGGGGCGCTAGGAGAGACCCAGTACTTC.

This clonotype was observed many times. A junction end diverges from the germline sequence, so it may reflect a read error. The rearrangement uses TRBV19 and TRBJ1-1; 8 nucleotides align to TRBD1. Germline loops: CDR1 LNHDA, CDR2 SQIVND (reference sequence). This CDR3 comprises 14 residues. The CDR3 loop is CTSSILGTGELVFF. The CDR3, as DNA: TGTACCAGTAGTATTCTTGGGACAGGCGAGTTAGTTTTCTTT. Variable domain in full (rest from reference TRBV19 and TRBJ1-1): DGGITQSPKYLFRKEGQNVTLSCEQNLNHDAMYWYRQDPGQGLRLIYYSQIVNDFQKGDIAEGYSVSREKKESFPLTVTSAQKNPTAFYLCTSSILGTGELVFFGQGTRLTVV.